The 21 T cell receptor beta chains presented below share a single source sample, sequenced in a study of cytomegalovirus exposure and HLA in healthy donors. This PCR relied on a set of 60 Vbeta primers and 13 Jbeta primers. Clones were read by immunoSEQ multiplex PCR, and TCRdb kept only the in-frame ones, dropping some. The sample has 170,000 or so clones; less than 90% are singletons. The material sequenced was PBMCs. All receptors come from a man over 45 in good health and CMV-seronegative.

The J gene is TRBJ2-1, the V gene TRBV9; the match to TRBD2 covers 9 bases. CDR3 length equals 15 residues. Looked up from germline, CDR1 is SGDLS and CDR2 is YYNGEE. Unmatched junction bases numbered 7, after V lost 3 bases and J lost 6 bases. The DNA for the CDR3 is TGTGCCAGCAGCGGACCTAGCGGGATTTTCAATGAGCAGTTCTTC. Its translation: CASSGPSGIFNEQFF. Full variable domain (rest looked up from reference TRBV9 and TRBJ2-1): DSGVTQTPKHLITATGQRVTLRCSPRSGDLSVYWYQQSLDQGLQFLIQYYNGEERAKGNILERFSAQQFPDLHSELNLSSLELGDSALYFCASSGPSGIFNEQFFGPGTRLTVL.

The chain links TRBV4-1 to TRBJ2-1; 10 positions agree with TRBD2. Germline V gene lookup returns CDR1 MGHRA and CDR2 YSYEKL. V shed 4 bases, J shed 1 base, and the junction held 10 bases outside the gene matches. The CDR3 contains 18 residues. For the CDR3, the DNA is TGCGCCAGCAGCCTTAGCGGGGGGCCTCGAGGATCCTACAATGAGCAGTTCTTC. Protein sequence: CASSLSGGPRGSYNEQFF.

The chain joins TRBV25-1 to TRBJ1-1, with 9 bases fitting TRBD1. The germline V gene has CDR1 MGHDK and CDR2 SYGVNS. V lost 5 bases to trimming and J lost 4 bases; unmatched junction nucleotides: 8. The CDR3 consists of 15 residues. The CDR3 region is CASSPRTGASTEAFF. The CDR3 bases are TGTGCCAGCAGTCCTCGGACAGGGGCGAGCACTGAAGCTTTCTTT.

V usage is TRBV28 and J usage is TRBJ2-1, with D perhaps TRBD2 (6 bases). The CDR3 spans 13 residues. Germline-derived CDR1 and CDR2 are MDHEN and SYDVKM. Trimming cost V 6 bases and J 9 bases, with 15 bases left between them. The CDR3 is CASSPVETSEQFF. The DNA for the CDR3 is TGTGCCAGCAGCCCGGTCGAGACTAGTGAGCAGTTCTTC.

This chain uses TRBV19 with TRBJ2-2, with 7 positions matching TRBD1. The trim removed 6 bases at V and 0 bases at J, leaving 1 base unmatched. CDR1 is LNHDA, CDR2 SQIVND, per germline (reference sequence). The CDR3 totals 14 residues. In DNA, the CDR3 is TGTGCCAGTAGGACAGGGACGAACACCGGGGAGCTGTTTTTT. Its translation is CASRTGTNTGELFF.

This clone showed up just once. The chain has TRBV5-1 and TRBJ2-5, with TRBD1 matching over 8 bases. The J call may be mistaken, given a closer DNA end match to TRBJ2-7. The germline V gene encodes CDR1 SGHRS and CDR2 YFSETQ. The CDR3 has 14 amino acids. The CDR3 region has the DNA TGCGCCAGCAGCTTGGGACAGGGGAACTACGAGCAGTACTTC. This sequence encodes CASSLGQGNYEQYF.

The chain joins TRBV5-6 to TRBJ2-5, with 8 bases that match TRBD1. Trimming removed 1 base from V and 7 bases from J; junction bases left unmatched: 15. The CDR3 spans 17 residues. The germline gives CDR1 SGHDT, CDR2 YYEEEE. CDR3 sequence reads: CASSLYQGAEDLGTQYF. The CDR3, as DNA: TGTGCCAGCAGCTTGTATCAGGGGGCGGAGGATTTGGGGACCCAGTACTTC. Based on the CDR3 plus reference TRBV5-6 and TRBJ2-5, the full variable domain is DAGVTQSPTHLIKTRGQQVTLRCSPKSGHDTVSWYQQALGQGPQFIFQYYEEEERQRGNFPDRFSGHQFPNYSSELNVNALLLGDSALYLCASSLYQGAEDLGTQYFGPGTRLLVL.

V usage is TRBV25-1 and J usage is TRBJ1-2; D perhaps matches TRBD1 (5 bases). Germline lookup yields CDR1 MGHDK and CDR2 SYGVNS. The V and J ends lost 5 bases and 8 bases respectively, with 15 bases between them. The CDR3 is 13 amino acids. In DNA form, the CDR3 reads TGTGCCAGCAGTCCCCGAGACAGATCGGGCTACACCTTC. As protein: CASSPRDRSGYTF.

CDR3 in amino acids: CASSRASGTDTQYF. CDR3 in DNA: TGTGCCAGCAGTCGGGCTAGCGGCACAGATACGCAGTATTTT. V usage is TRBV28 and J usage is TRBJ2-3; D may be TRBD2 (6 bases). V was cut by 5 bases and J by 1 base, with 10 bases left in between. The CDR3 is 14 residues long. Per the germline V gene, CDR1 is MDHEN and CDR2 is SYDVKM. Full variable domain (missing parts from reference TRBV28 and TRBJ2-3): DVKVTQSSRYLVKRTGEKVFLECVQDMDHENMFWYRQDPGLGLRLIYFSYDVKMKEKGDIPEGYSVSREKKERFSLILESASTNQTSMYLCASSRASGTDTQYFGPGTRLTVL.

This clone has only a few counts. The V and J genes are TRBV5-1 and TRBJ2-2, with D possibly TRBD2 on 6 matching bases. Germline CDR1 reads SGHRS; CDR2 reads YFSETQ. This CDR3 comprises 13 residues. V lost 6 bases and J 1 base, leaving 7 bases between the germline ends. The CDR3 here is CASIAVNTGELFF. DNA for the CDR3: TGCGCCAGCATAGCGGTGAACACCGGGGAGCTGTTTTTT.

This clone turned up a few times. The genes are TRBV6-5 and TRBJ1-4, with 10 bases identical to TRBD1. V was pared by 0 bases and J by 7 bases, with 2 bases of the junction left unmatched. The CDR3 extends over 15 amino acids. The V gene's germline CDR1 is MNHEY and CDR2 SVGAGI. CDR3 bases: TGTGCCAGCAGTTACTCAGACAGGGGGCGTGAAAAACTGTTTTTT. Protein sequence: CASSYSDRGREKLFF.

The chain carries TRBV28 and TRBJ2-7, with D unclear. Trimming took off 5 bases at V and 2 bases at J, with 7 bases between the two ends. The CDR3 length is 12 residues. CDR1 is MDHEN and CDR2 is SYDVKM in the germline V gene. This chain's CDR3 is CASSIPPYEQYF. The DNA of the CDR3 is TGTGCCAGCAGTATCCCTCCCTACGAGCAGTACTTC.

The genes are TRBV2 and TRBJ2-7, with TRBD1 as a possible D gene (5 bases). Germline CDR1 and CDR2: SNHLY and FYNNEI. The CDR3 covers 14 residues. The V gene lost 6 bases and the J gene lost 7 bases, with 19 bases spanning the gap. CDR3 coding DNA: TGTGCCAGCAGCGAGACCAGGGTCTCTGATGAGCAGTACTTC. Protein: CASSETRVSDEQYF.

This chain links TRBV19 with TRBJ2-1; 9 positions agree with TRBD2. Germline CDR1 reads LNHDA; CDR2 reads SQIVND (reference sequence). V trimming: 1 base; J trimming: 6 bases; junction bases outside the gene matches: 7. The CDR3 has 16 amino acids. CDR3 loop: CASSIVVPGLANEQFF. CDR3 in DNA: TGTGCCAGTAGTATAGTTGTTCCGGGACTAGCCAATGAGCAGTTCTTC.

This clone was picked up one time. This CDR3 reads CASSSPTGKNYGYTF. DNA of the CDR3: TGTGCCAGCAGCTCCCCGACAGGGAAAAACTATGGCTACACCTTC. The chain carries TRBV7-2 and TRBJ1-2; TRBD1 matches 7 bases. Germline CDR1 and CDR2: SGHTA and FQGNSA. This CDR3 is built from 15 residues. With 4 bases clipped from V and 2 bases from J, the junction kept 7 bases outside the gene matches.

In the case of this clone: Within the sample, other DNA sequences also encode this same CDR3. The gene calls are TRBV4-2 and TRBJ2-2, with D tentatively TRBD2 (7 bases). CDR1 is LGHNA and CDR2 is YNFKEQ in the germline V gene. V shed 2 bases and J shed 0 bases, with 16 bases lying between them. The CDR3 consists of 18 residues. The CDR3 DNA sequence: TGTGCCAGCAGCCAATCCTTGGGGGGGCCCGCGAACACCGGGGAGCTGTTTTTT. Translating gives CASSQSLGGPANTGELFF.

Worth noting for this clone: At the DNA level, this CDR3 is encoded by other sequences in the same sample as well. This chain joins TRBV5-5 and TRBJ2-5, with D maybe TRBD1 (5 bases). Germline CDR1 is SGHKS and CDR2 is YYEKEE (reference sequence). This CDR3 region has 13 residues. V shed 1 base and J shed 2 bases, with 6 bases lying between them. CDR3 amino acids: CASSLQGQETQYF. The CDR3 nucleotides read TGTGCCAGCAGCTTGCAGGGACAAGAGACCCAGTACTTC. Combining the CDR3 with reference TRBV5-5 and TRBJ2-5 gives the whole variable domain DAGVTQSPTHLIKTRGQQVTLRCSPISGHKSVSWYQQVLGQGPQFIFQYYEKEERGRGNFPDRFSARQFPNYSSELNVNALLLGDSALYLCASSLQGQETQYFGPGTRLLVL.

The rearrangement uses TRBV11-2 and TRBJ2-7; 8 bases agree with TRBD1. Trimming took 5 bases from V and 1 from J; bases not matched to a gene: 7. Germline CDR1 SGHAT, CDR2 FQNNGV. The CDR3 has 15 amino acids. For the CDR3, the DNA is TGTGCCAGCAGCCGCATTGGACAGGGATCCTACGAGCAGTACTTC. It translates to CASSRIGQGSYEQYF.

The chain links TRBV27 to TRBJ2-7, with 12 positions matching TRBD2. The trim removed 6 bases at V and 5 bases at J, leaving 11 bases unmatched. This CDR3 has 16 residues. CDR1 MNHEY and CDR2 SMNVEV come from the germline V gene (reference sequence). The CDR3, as DNA: TGTGCCAGCAGAAAAACGACTAGCGGGAGATCCCACGAGCAGTACTTC. Its translation is CASRKTTSGRSHEQYF.

This chain connects TRBV14 to TRBJ2-2, with D perhaps TRBD2 (6 bases). V shed 4 bases and J shed 7 bases, with 13 bases lying between them. The CDR3 totals 14 residues. Germline V gene lookup returns CDR1 SGHDN and CDR2 FVKESK. CDR3 bases: TGTGCCAGCAGCCGGGGGGAAGGTATCGGGGAGCTGTTTTTT. Protein product: CASSRGEGIGELFF.

V and J are TRBV5-8 and TRBJ2-2; D might be TRBD1 (5 bases). CDR1 and CDR2 (germline): SGHTS, YDEGEE. V lost 0 bases and J 6 bases, leaving 6 bases between the germline ends. The length of the CDR3 is 13 residues. Written as DNA, the CDR3 is TGTGCCAGCAGCTTGGTAGGGGCCGGGGAGCTGTTTTTT. Residues: CASSLVGAGELFF.